These 15 T cell receptor beta chains came from one sample sequenced in a study of cytomegalovirus exposure and HLA in healthy donors. This PCR relied on a set of 60 Vbeta primers and 13 Jbeta primers. This table comes from immunoSEQ multiplex PCR, and its TCRdb copy is limited to in-frame clones, with some not included. This table has about 200,000 clones, around 83% appearing once. The sample was PBMCs. The receptors originated from a woman aged 40 to 50 in good health and CMV-seronegative.

The V and J genes are TRBV18 and TRBJ1-2; D is possibly TRBD1 (5 bases). Germline V gene lookup returns CDR1 KGHSH and CDR2 LQKENI. Trimming removed 2 bases at V and 8 bases at J, with 21 bases between. The CDR3 extends over 16 amino acids. CDR3 in DNA: TGTGCCAGCTCACCAAGCTTGATTGGTGGGCAGGGCGGCTACACCTTC. Its protein is CASSPSLIGGQGGYTF.

The V gene is TRBV4-1, the J gene TRBJ2-5; 11 bases agree with TRBD2. J was trimmed by 0 bases and V by 4 bases; bases with no gene match: 4. This CDR3 is built from 16 residues. Germline lookup yields CDR1 MGHRA and CDR2 YSYEKL. DNA for the CDR3: TGCGCCAGCAGCCCCACACTAGCGGGAGACCAAGAGACCCAGTACTTC. Translating it yields CASSPTLAGDQETQYF.

This clone occurred once. The genes are TRBV9 and TRBJ1-1, with TRBD1 matching 11 bases. Losses at the gene ends were 3 bases for V and 1 base for J; bases not matched to a gene: 5. The CDR3 is 16 amino acids. Germline loops: CDR1 SGDLS, CDR2 YYNGEE. The CDR3 loop is CASSGRTGGPNTEAFF. The CDR3 DNA sequence: TGTGCCAGCAGCGGACGGACAGGGGGCCCGAACACTGAAGCTTTCTTT.

V gene TRBV7-9 combines with J gene TRBJ2-2; D not certain. Trimming shortened V by 3 bases and J by 3 bases, and 14 bases separated the two germline ends. Germline CDR1 and CDR2: SEHNR and FQNEAQ (reference sequence). The CDR3 is made up of 16 amino acids. CDR3 nucleotides: TGTGCCAGCAGCTTCAGAGACCAGGTAGACACCGGGGAGCTGTTTTTT. This sequence encodes CASSFRDQVDTGELFF.

V usage is TRBV7-9 and J usage is TRBJ1-4; TRBD1 aligns across 7 bases. The germline CDR1 and CDR2 sequences are SEHNR and FQNEAQ (reference sequence). This CDR3 spans 15 amino acids. V trimming: 4 bases; J trimming: 5 bases; junction bases outside the gene matches: 7. The CDR3 loop reads CASSSPETGNEKLFF. The CDR3 DNA sequence: TGTGCCAGCAGCTCCCCTGAGACAGGGAATGAAAAACTGTTTTTT.

In this sample, this clone turned up once. The CDR3 reads CASSMASPDTGELFF. The DNA of the CDR3 is TGTGCCAGTAGTATGGCTAGCCCCGACACCGGGGAGCTGTTTTTT. J is TRBJ2-2 and V is TRBV19, with D maybe TRBD2 (5 bases). Trimming took 3 bases from V and 3 from J, leaving 11 bases between them. The CDR3 covers 15 residues. The germline V gene has CDR1 LNHDA and CDR2 SQIVND (reference sequence).

The genes are TRBV29-1 and TRBJ2-1; D is perhaps TRBD2 (6 bases). This CDR3 region has 14 residues. CDR1 is SQVTM, CDR2 ANQGSEA, per germline. With 5 bases removed from V and 0 bases from J, the gap between germline ends came to 11 bases. CDR3 amino acids: CSVTSLSSYNEQFF. CDR3 bases: TGCAGCGTTACTAGCTTGAGCTCCTACAATGAGCAGTTCTTC.

V is TRBV6-6 and J is TRBJ2-7; D is ambiguous. The CDR3 is 14 amino acids. V gave up 3 bases and J gave up 2 bases, with 11 bases separating them. Germline assignment: CDR1 MNHNY and CDR2 SVGAGI (reference sequence). Here the CDR3 reads CASSYSAAAYEQYF. The DNA for the CDR3 is TGTGCCAGCAGTTATTCCGCGGCAGCCTACGAGCAGTACTTC.

Written as DNA, the CDR3 is TGTGCCAGCAGTTTTGGTACAGGGCTTGGTGAAGCTTTCTTT. Translated: CASSFGTGLGEAFF. The chain couples TRBV28 to TRBJ1-1, with a possible D match to TRBD1 (6 bases). The V end was cut by 3 bases, the J end by 7 bases, with 15 bases between. The CDR3 totals 14 residues. Germline values: CDR1 MDHEN, CDR2 SYDVKM.

The chain uses TRBV29-1 and TRBJ2-1; 14 positions agree with TRBD2. The V segment lost 3 bases and the J segment 4 bases; nucleotides outside the gene matches: 8. CDR3 size: 17 residues. The germline CDR1 and CDR2 sequences are SQVTM and ANQGSEA. CDR3 region: CSVDPGTSGSPYNEQFF. CDR3 DNA sequence: TGCAGCGTTGATCCCGGGACTAGCGGGAGCCCTTACAATGAGCAGTTCTTC.

The rearrangement joins TRBV5-1 to TRBJ1-2; D gene uncertain. This CDR3 comprises 15 residues. In germline, CDR1 is SGHRS, CDR2 YFSETQ. The V end was cut by 0 bases, the J end by 3 bases, with 12 bases between. CDR3 amino acids: CASSLGGGGYYGYTF. The CDR3 DNA is TGCGCCAGCAGCTTGGGGGGAGGTGGCTACTATGGCTACACCTTC.

CDR3 sequence: CASSPVEGAGYTF. CDR3 bases: TGTGCCAGCAGCCCGGTTGAGGGGGCGGGCTACACCTTC. The V gene is TRBV7-6, the J gene TRBJ1-2; 7 nucleotides line up with TRBD1. The J segment lost 8 bases and the V segment lost 5 bases, leaving 8 bases of the junction unmatched. Germline assignment: CDR1 SGHVS and CDR2 FNYEAQ. CDR3 length: 13 residues.

The chain links TRBV27 to TRBJ2-7; TRBD2 matches 12 bases. Per the germline V gene, CDR1 is MNHEY and CDR2 is SMNVEV (reference sequence). The CDR3 contains 16 residues. Trimming took 8 bases from V and 5 from J; bases not matched to a gene: 13. The CDR3 DNA follows: TGTGCCAGCCTGGGAACTAGCGGGAGGATGCTCCACGAGCAGTACTTC. This sequence encodes CASLGTSGRMLHEQYF.

This chain joins TRBV6-5 and TRBJ2-7; no clear D gene. CDR1 and CDR2 (germline): MNHEY, SVGAGI. V was trimmed by 6 bases and J by 6 bases, leaving 18 bases between them. This CDR3 region has 14 residues. In DNA form, the CDR3 reads TGTGCCAGCAGGGCCGCCGTTGGGCTCTCCGAGCAGTACTTC. It yields the protein CASRAAVGLSEQYF.

Remarks on this clone: The junction departs from germline at one end; a sequencing error may be responsible. The rearrangement uses TRBV7-9 and TRBJ1-1, with D unclear. The CDR3 is made up of 15 amino acids. CDR1 is SEHNR and CDR2 is FQNEAQ in the germline V gene (reference sequence). The CDR3 region has the DNA TGTTCCAGCAGCTCACCGACACGGATATATGAAGAAGCTTTCTTT. Protein sequence: CSSSSPTRIYEEAFF.